The 13 T cell receptor beta chains given below trace back to one sample, sequenced in a study of long-term antiretroviral therapy in people with HIV. Researchers ran immunoSEQ v3.0 at survey level. Method: immunoSEQ multiplex PCR; TCRdb's copy keeps in-frame clones and lacks some. The data show 37,000 or so clones, 75% to 90% seen once. Sequenced here: unsorted PBMCs, sampled 3.4 years after starting antiretroviral therapy. These receptor sequences come from a man aged 25-45 years with HIV.

This rearrangement joins TRBV11-2 to TRBJ2-7, with D perhaps TRBD1 or TRBD2 (5 bases each). This CDR3 spans 15 amino acids. Germline CDR1 SGHAT, CDR2 FQNNGV. V dropped 0 bases and J dropped 6 bases, with 15 bases sitting between them. Here the CDR3 reads CASSLDLAGTTEQYF. The CDR3 region has the DNA TGTGCCAGCAGCTTAGATTTGGCAGGGACGACCGAGCAGTACTTC.

The rearrangement links TRBV18 to TRBJ1-5; perhaps TRBD1 as D (5 bases). The CDR3 extends over 15 amino acids. V dropped 2 bases and J dropped 7 bases, with 15 bases sitting between them. Germline V CDR1 and CDR2: KGHSH, LQKENI. CDR3 nucleotide sequence: TGTGCCAGCTCACCAGCAGGGTGGCAGAGACAGCCCCAGCATTTT. Its translation: CASSPAGWQRQPQHF.

The V and J genes are TRBV5-1 and TRBJ2-1; perhaps TRBD1 as D (5 bases). Trimming stripped 0 bases from V and 0 bases from J, with 10 bases between. The CDR3 loop spans 16 amino acids. The germline V gene has CDR1 SGHRS and CDR2 YFSETQ. DNA of the CDR3: TGCGCCAGCAGCTTGGGTACAGGCCGCTCCTACAATGAGCAGTTCTTC. It specifies CASSLGTGRSYNEQFF.

This clone occurred a few times. The rearrangement links TRBV6-5 to TRBJ2-2, with 10 bases that match TRBD1. Germline V gene lookup returns CDR1 MNHEY and CDR2 SVGAGI. Losses at the gene ends were 2 bases for V and 4 bases for J; bases not matched to a gene: 1. The CDR3 loop spans 15 amino acids. DNA of the CDR3: TGTGCCAGCAGTTACAGGACAGGGGGCACCGGGGAGCTGTTTTTT. Amino acid sequence: CASSYRTGGTGELFF.

J is TRBJ2-2 and V is TRBV4-2, with TRBD2 matching 10 bases. This CDR3 region has 17 residues. Trimming took 4 bases from V and 3 from J; bases not matched to a gene: 8. Germline V gene data show CDR1 as LGHNA and CDR2 as YNFKEQ. The CDR3 nucleotides are TGTGCCAGCAGCCGGAGGGGACTAGCGAGAGACACCGGGGAGCTGTTTTTT. Its translation is CASSRRGLARDTGELFF.

This clone was counted between two and nine times. The chain has TRBV5-6 and TRBJ2-2, with TRBD2 identical over 8 bases. This CDR3 comprises 16 residues. Germline-derived CDR1 and CDR2 are SGHDT and YYEEEE. After removal of 4 bases from V and 7 bases from J, the junction contained 12 bases not matched to a gene. In DNA, the CDR3 is TGTGCCAGCAGCCCCCGCAGCGGGAGAGGTAACGGGGAGCTGTTTTTT. Its protein is CASSPRSGRGNGELFF.

The genes are TRBV2 and TRBJ2-5; D may be TRBD2 (5 bases). The germline V gene encodes CDR1 SNHLY and CDR2 FYNNEI. V gave up 8 bases and J gave up 1 base, with 14 bases separating them. CDR3 length: 14 residues. CDR3 protein: CASRDGEFQETQYF. The CDR3, as DNA: TGTGCCAGCCGAGACGGGGAGTTCCAAGAGACCCAGTACTTC.

This clone was detected once. The chain combines TRBV28 with TRBJ2-5; tentatively, D is TRBD1 or TRBD2 (5 bases each). The CDR3 contains 13 residues. V was shortened by 2 bases and J by 5 bases, with 9 bases between the two germline ends. Germline CDR1 and CDR2: MDHEN and SYDVKM. CDR3 sequence reads: CASSLEGWETQYF. In nucleotides, the CDR3 is TGTGCCAGCAGTTTAGAGGGGTGGGAGACCCAGTACTTC.

This clone was counted a few times. The chain couples TRBV29-1 to TRBJ2-7; 8 positions match TRBD1. The V segment lost 7 bases and the J segment 4 bases; nucleotides outside the gene matches: 12. Germline V CDR1 and CDR2: SQVTM, ANQGSEA. The CDR3 contains 14 residues. CDR3 in DNA: TGCAGCGCCCTGGGACAGGTTTTTCCATACGAGCAGTACTTC. Encoded protein: CSALGQVFPYEQYF.

The chain has TRBV27 and TRBJ2-7; D possibly uses TRBD1 or TRBD2 (5 bases each). Trimming left V 4 bases short and J 3 bases short, with 16 bases between. This CDR3 region has 15 residues. CDR1 is MNHEY, CDR2 SMNVEV, per germline (reference sequence). The CDR3 protein is CASSWGPHISYEQYF. The CDR3 coding sequence is TGTGCCAGCAGTTGGGGACCCCACATAAGCTACGAGCAGTACTTC.

V usage is TRBV28 and J usage is TRBJ2-7; D unclear. CDR3 length: 12 amino acids. Germline CDR1 and CDR2: MDHEN and SYDVKM. Trimming stripped 8 bases from V and 2 bases from J, with 10 bases between. The CDR3 here is CASALGPYEQYF. The DNA of the CDR3 is TGTGCCAGCGCCCTGGGCCCCTACGAGCAGTACTTC.

This chain links TRBV13 with TRBJ1-1, with D unclear. The CDR3 runs 11 residues. V shed 5 bases and J shed 6 bases, with 7 bases lying between them. The germline V gene has CDR1 PRHDT and CDR2 FYEKMQ (reference sequence). The CDR3 protein is CASSRRAEAFF. As DNA, the CDR3 is TGTGCCAGCAGCCGGCGTGCTGAAGCTTTCTTT.

This chain joins TRBV5-1 and TRBJ2-2; 10 bases agree with TRBD2. Unmatched junction bases numbered 5, after V lost 3 bases and J lost 9 bases. This CDR3 spans 14 amino acids. Germline V gives CDR1 SGHRS, CDR2 YFSETQ. CDR3 bases: TGCGCCAGCAGCTCAGCGGGGGGGTTCCGGGAGCTGTTTTTT. Protein product: CASSSAGGFRELFF.